This T cell receptor (beta chain) stems from a study of control samples from healthy donors and cancer patients. Libraries were prepared by immunoSEQ multiplex PCR; TCRdb keeps only in-frame clonotypes and omits some of them. The table shows under 200,000 clones, with around 88% occurring only once. This clone appeared once. The germline CDR1 and CDR2 sequences are MNHEY and SVGAGI. The V and J ends lost 10 bases and 3 bases, in that order; junction bases with no gene match: 14. The CDR3 runs to 15 residues. The chain links TRBV6-5 to TRBJ1-2, with 7 positions matching TRBD1. The sample taken for sequencing was blood. The TCR originated in a woman under 40 in good health. CDR3 DNA sequence: TGTGCCATCGCGGACCGGGACAGATTAGACTATGGCTACACCTTC. Its protein product is CAIADRDRLDYGYTF.